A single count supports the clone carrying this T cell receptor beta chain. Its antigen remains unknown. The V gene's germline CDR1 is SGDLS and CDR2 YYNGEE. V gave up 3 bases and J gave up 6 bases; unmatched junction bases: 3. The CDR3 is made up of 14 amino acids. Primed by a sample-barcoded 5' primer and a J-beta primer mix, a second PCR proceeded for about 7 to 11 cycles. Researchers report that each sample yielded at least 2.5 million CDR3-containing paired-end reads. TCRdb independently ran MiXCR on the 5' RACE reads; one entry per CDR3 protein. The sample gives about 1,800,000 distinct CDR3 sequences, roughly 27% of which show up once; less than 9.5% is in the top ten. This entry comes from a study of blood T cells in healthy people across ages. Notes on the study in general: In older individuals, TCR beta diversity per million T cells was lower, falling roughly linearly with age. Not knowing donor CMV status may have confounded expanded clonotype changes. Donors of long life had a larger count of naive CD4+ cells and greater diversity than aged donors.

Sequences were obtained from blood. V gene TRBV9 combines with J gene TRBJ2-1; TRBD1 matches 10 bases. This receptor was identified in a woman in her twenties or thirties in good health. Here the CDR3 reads CASSAGQGFNEQFF. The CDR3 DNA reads TGTGCCAGCAGCGCGGGACAGGGGTTCAATGAGCAGTTCTTC.